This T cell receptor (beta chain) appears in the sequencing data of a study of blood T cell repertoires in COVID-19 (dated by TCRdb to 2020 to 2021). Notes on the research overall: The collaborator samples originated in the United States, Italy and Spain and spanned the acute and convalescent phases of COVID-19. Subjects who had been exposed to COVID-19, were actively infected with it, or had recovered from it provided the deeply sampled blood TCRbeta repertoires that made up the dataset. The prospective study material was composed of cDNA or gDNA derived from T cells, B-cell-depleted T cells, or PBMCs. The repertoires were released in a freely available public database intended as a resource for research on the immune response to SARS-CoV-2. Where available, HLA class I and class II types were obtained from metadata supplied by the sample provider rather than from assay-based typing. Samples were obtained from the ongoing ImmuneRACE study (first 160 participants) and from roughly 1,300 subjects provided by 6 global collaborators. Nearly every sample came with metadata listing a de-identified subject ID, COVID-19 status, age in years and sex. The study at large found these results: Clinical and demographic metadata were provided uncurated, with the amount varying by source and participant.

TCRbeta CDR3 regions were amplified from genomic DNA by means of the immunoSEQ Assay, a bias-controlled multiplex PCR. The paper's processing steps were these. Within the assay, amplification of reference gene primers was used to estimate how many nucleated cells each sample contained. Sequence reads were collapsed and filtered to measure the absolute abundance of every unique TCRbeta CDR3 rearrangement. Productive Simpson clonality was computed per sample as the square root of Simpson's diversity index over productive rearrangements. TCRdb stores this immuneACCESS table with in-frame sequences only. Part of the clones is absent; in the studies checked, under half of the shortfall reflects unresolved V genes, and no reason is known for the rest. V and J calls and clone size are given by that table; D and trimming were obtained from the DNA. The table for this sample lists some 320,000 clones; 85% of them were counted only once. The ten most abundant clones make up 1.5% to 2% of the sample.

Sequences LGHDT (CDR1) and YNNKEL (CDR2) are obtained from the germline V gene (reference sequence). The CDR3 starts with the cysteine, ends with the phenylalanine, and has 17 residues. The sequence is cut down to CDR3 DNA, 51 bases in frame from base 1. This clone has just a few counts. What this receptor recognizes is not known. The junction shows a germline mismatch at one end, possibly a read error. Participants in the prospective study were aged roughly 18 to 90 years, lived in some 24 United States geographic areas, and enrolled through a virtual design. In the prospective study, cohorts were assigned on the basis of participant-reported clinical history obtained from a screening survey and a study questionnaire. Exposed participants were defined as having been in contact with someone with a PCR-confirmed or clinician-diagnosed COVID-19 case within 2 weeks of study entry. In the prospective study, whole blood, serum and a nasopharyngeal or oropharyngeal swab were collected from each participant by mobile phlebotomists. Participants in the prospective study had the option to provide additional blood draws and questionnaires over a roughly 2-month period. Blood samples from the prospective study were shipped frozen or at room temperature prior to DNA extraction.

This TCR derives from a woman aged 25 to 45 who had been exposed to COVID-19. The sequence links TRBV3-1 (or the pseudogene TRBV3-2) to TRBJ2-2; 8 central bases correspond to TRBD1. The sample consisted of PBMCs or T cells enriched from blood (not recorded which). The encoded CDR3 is CASSQGPGGAKTGELFF. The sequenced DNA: TGTGCCAGCAGCCAAGGGCCAGGGGGCGCGAAGACCGGGGAGCTGTTTTTT.